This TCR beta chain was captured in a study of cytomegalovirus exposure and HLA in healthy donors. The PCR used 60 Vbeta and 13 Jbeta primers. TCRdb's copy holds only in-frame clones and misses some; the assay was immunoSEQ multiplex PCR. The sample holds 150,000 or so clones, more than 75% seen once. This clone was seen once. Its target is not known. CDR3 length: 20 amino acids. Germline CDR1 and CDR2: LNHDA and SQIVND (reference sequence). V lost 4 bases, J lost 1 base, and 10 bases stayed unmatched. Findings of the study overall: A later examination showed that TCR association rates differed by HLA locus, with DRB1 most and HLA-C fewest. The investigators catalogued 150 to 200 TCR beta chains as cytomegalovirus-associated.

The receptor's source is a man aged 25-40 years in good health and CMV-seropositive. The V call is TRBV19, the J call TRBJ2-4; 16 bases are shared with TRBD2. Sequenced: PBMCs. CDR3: CASSKGLAGGLALAKNIQYF. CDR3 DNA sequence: TGTGCCAGTAGTAAGGGACTAGCGGGAGGGCTAGCTTTGGCCAAAAACATTCAGTACTTC.